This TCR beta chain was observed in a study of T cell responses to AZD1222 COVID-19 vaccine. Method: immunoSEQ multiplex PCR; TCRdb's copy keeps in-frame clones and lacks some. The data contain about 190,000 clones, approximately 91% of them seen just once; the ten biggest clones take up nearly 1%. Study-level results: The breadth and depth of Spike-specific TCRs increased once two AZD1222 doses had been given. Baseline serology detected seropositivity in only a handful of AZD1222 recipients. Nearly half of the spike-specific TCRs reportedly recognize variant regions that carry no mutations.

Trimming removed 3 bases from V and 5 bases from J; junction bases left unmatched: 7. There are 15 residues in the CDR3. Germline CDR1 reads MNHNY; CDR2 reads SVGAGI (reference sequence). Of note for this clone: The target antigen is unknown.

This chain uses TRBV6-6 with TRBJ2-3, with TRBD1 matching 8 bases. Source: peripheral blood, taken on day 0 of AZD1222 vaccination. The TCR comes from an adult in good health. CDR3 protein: CASSYLGTGLDTQYF. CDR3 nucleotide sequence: TGTGCCAGCAGTTATCTAGGGACAGGTCTAGATACGCAGTATTTT.